Here is one T cell receptor beta chain with its context. This entry comes from a study of technical replicates of blood from four donors. Sequencing used immunoSEQ multiplex PCR; TCRdb keeps in-frame clones, though not all of them. Seen here are 75,000 to 100,000 clones, approximately 96% observed once, and the top ten hold 0.2% to 0.25%. What was sequenced was T cells isolated from PBMCs. The TCR was taken from a human donor in good health.

In DNA form, the CDR3 reads TGTGCCAGCAGCACGCAACAGGGGAACACTGAAGCTTTCTTT. Translating it yields CASSTQQGNTEAFF. J is TRBJ1-1 and V is TRBV11-2, with D maybe TRBD1 (6 bases). Trimming cost V 5 bases and J 1 base, with 11 bases left between them. CDR1 is SGHAT, CDR2 FQNNGV, per germline. This CDR3 contains 14 residues.